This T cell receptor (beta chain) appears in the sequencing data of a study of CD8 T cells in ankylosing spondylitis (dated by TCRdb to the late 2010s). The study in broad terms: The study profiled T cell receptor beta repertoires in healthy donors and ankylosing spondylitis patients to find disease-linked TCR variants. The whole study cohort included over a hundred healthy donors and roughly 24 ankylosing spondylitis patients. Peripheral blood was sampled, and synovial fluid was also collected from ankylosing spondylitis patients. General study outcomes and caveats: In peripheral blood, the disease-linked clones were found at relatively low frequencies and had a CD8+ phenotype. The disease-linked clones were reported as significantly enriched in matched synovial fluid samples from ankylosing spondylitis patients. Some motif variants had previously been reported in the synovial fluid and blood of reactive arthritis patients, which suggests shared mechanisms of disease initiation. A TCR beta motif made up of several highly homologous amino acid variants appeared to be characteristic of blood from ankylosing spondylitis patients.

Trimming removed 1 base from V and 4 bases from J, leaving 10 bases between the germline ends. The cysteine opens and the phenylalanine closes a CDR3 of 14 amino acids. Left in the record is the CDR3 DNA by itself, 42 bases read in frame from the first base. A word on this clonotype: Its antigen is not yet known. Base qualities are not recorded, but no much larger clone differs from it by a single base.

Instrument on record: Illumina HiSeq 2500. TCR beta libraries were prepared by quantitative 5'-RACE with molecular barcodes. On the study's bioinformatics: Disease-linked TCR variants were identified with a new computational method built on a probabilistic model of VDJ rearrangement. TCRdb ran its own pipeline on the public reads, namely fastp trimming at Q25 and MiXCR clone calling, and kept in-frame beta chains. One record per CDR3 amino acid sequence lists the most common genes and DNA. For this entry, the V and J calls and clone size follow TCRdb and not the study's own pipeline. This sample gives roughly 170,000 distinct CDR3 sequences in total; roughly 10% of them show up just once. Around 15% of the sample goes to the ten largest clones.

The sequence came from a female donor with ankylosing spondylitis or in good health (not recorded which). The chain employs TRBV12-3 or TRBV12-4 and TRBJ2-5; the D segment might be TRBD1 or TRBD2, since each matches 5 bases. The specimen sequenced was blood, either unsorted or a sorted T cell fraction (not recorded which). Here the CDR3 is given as CASSLVRDGETQYF. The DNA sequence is TGTGCCAGCAGTTTAGTCCGGGACGGAGAGACCCAGTACTTC.